This entry features one T cell receptor beta chain sequence. In every patient, relapse followed autologous stem cell transplantation, while exposure to brentuximab vedotin differed. Patients had relapsed/refractory classical Hodgkin lymphoma with complete response, partial response or progressive disease as best response. The germline V and J ends were trimmed by 0 bases and 7 bases, with 13 bases remaining between them. From germline, CDR1 is SGHDT and CDR2 YYEEEE. CDR3 length equals 14 residues. These data are taken from a study of PD-1 blockade in classical Hodgkin lymphoma. TCRdb's table, derived via immunoSEQ multiplex PCR, lists solely in-frame clones and lacks some. This sample has some 65,000 clones, with over 70% found just once.

The input for sequencing was peripheral blood mononuclear cells (PBMCs), taken before the second cycle of nivolumab. The chain couples TRBV5-6 to TRBJ1-2, with D possibly being TRBD1 (6 bases). This clonotype originated in a human donor with classical Hodgkin lymphoma. The CDR3 loop is CASSLDRVKSGYTF. The CDR3 DNA reads as TGTGCCAGCAGCTTGGACAGGGTTAAGAGTGGCTACACCTTC.